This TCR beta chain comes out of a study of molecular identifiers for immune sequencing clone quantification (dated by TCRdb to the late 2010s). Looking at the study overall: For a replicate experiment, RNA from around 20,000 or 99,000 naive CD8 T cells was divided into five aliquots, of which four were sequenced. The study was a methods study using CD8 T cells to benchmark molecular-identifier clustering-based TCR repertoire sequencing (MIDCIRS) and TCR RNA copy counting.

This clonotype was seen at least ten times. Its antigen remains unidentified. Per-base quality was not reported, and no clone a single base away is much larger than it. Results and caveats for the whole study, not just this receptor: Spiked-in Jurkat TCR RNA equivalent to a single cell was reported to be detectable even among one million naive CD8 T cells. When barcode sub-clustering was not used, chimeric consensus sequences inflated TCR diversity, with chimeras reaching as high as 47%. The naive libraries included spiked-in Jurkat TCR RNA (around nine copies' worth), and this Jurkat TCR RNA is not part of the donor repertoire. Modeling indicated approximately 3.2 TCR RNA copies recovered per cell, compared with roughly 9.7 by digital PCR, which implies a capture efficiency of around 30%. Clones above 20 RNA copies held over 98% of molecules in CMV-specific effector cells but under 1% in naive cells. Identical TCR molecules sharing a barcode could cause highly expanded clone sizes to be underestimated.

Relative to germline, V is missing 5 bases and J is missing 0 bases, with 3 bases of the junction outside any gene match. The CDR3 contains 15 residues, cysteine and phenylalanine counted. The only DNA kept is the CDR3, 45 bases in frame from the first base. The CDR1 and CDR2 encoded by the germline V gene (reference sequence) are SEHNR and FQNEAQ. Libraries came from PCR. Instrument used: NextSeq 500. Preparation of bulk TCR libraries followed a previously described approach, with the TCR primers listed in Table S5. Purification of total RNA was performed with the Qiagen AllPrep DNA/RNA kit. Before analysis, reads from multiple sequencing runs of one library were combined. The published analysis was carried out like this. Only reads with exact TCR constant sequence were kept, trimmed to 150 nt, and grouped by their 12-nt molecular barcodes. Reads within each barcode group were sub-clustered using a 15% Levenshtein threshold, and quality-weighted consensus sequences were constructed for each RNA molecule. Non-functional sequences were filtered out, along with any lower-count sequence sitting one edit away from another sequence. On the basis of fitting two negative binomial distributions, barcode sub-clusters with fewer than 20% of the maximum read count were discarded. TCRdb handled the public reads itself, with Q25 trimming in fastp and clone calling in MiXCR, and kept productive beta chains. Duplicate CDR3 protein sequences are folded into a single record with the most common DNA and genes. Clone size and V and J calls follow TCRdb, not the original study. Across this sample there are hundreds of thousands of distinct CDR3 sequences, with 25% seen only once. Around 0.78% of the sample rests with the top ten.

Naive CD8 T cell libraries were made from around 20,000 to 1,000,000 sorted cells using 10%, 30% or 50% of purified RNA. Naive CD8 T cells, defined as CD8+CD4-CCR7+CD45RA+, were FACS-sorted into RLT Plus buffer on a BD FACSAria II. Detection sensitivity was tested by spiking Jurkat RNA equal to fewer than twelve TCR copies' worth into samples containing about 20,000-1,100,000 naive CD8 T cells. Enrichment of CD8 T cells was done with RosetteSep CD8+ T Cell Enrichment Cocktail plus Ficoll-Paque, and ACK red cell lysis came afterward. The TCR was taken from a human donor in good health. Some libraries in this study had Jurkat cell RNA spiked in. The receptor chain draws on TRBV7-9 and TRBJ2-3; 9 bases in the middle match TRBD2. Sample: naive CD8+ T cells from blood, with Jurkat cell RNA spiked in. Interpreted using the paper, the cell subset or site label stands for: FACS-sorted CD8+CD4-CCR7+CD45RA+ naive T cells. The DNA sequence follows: TGTGCCAGCAGCAACGGACTAGCGAGCACAGATACGCAGTATTTT. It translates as CASSNGLASTDTQYF. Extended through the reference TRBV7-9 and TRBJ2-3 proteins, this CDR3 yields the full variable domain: DTGVSQNPRHKITKRGQNVTFRCDPISEHNRLYWYRQTLGQGPEFLTYFQNEAQLEKSRLLSDRFSAERPKGSFSTLEIQRTEQGDSAMYLCASSNGLASTDTQYFGPGTRLTVL.